The source of this TCR beta chain is a study of technical replicates of blood from a few donors (dated by TCRdb to 2017 to 2019). Deletion took 1 base off V and 3 bases off J, with a span of 9 bases between the germline ends. The germline V gene (reference sequence) sets CDR1 to GTSNPN and CDR2 to SVGIG. The CDR3 has 13 amino acids, counting the end cysteine and phenylalanine. Only CDR3 DNA is held: 39 bases, read in frame from base 1. In regard to this clone: Its antigen target is currently unknown. Base qualities are not provided; no much larger clone lies one nucleotide away.

The library was generated by the immunoSEQ multiplex PCR assay. TCRdb holds this immuneACCESS table with in-frame rearrangements only. Some clones are missing; in checked studies, unresolved V genes explain under half, and the rest has no known cause. The sample contains tens of thousands of clones, 94% of them found a single time. The ten largest clonotypes hold about 0.4% of the sample. Sequencing was done on a sample of T cells isolated from PBMCs. The sequence came from a human donor in good health. The rearrangement combines TRBV30 with TRBJ1-1, with the D segment identity uncertain. The CDR3 amino acid sequence is: CAWSETVDTEAFF. Here is the DNA: TGTGCCTGGAGTGAAACAGTGGACACTGAAGCTTTCTTT.